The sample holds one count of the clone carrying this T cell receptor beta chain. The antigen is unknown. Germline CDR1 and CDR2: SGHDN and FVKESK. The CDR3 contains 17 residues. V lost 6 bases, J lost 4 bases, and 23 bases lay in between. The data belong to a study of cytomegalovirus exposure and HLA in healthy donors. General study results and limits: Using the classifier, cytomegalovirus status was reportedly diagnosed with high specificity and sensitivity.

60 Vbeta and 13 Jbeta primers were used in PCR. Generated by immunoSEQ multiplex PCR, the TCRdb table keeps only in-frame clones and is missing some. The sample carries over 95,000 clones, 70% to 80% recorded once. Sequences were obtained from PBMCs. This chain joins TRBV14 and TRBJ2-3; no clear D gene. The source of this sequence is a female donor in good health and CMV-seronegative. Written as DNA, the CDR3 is TGTGCCAGCAGTCTAGAGGATGGCTTCTTTTCAGCAGATACGCAGTATTTT. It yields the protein CASSLEDGFFSADTQYF. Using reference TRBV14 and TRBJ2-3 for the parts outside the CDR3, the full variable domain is EAGVTQFPSHSVIEKGQTVTLRCDPISGHDNLYWYRRVMGKEIKFLLHFVKESKQDESGMPNNRFLAERTGGTYSTLKVQPAELEDSGVYFCASSLEDGFFSADTQYFGPGTRLTVL.